The following is a T cell receptor beta chain sequence with its context. The antigen it recognizes is unknown. No much larger clonotype is one base removed from it; base qualities were not supplied. The method behind the library was the immunoSEQ multiplex PCR assay. Sourced from immuneACCESS, this table was stored by TCRdb with only in-frame sequences that have V and J called. A share of the clones is absent; for the studies checked, an unresolved V gene accounts for under half, and the remainder has no known explanation. A total of about 940 clones appear in this sample, around 77% of them only once. The ten top clones hold roughly 15% of the sample. These data originate in a study of tumor T cells in aggressive B-cell lymphoma (dated by TCRdb to about 2017). The CDR3 runs 14 residues from the cysteine to the phenylalanine. The read is trimmed to its CDR3 DNA, 42 bases read in frame from base 1. At the junction V is shortened by 5 bases and J by 5 bases; bases outside the gene matches: 5. From the germline V gene, CDR1 is SGHRS and CDR2 is YFSETQ.

Sequencing was carried out using tumor tissue. The receptor's source is an adult with diffuse large B cell lymphoma. Some clones in this sample may be carry-over from other donors' samples. Here the chain combines TRBV5-1 and TRBJ2-2; 8 bases in the junction line up with TRBD2. The CDR3 here reads CASSLTSDTGELFF. Read as DNA, the sequence is TGCGCCAGCAGTTTGACTAGCGATACCGGGGAGCTGTTTTTT.